This T cell receptor (beta chain) originates from a study of OX40 agonist ivuxolimab in advanced cancers. The CDR3 extends over 17 amino acids. Germline loops: CDR1 SGHVS, CDR2 FQNEAQ. Trimming removed 5 bases from V and 0 bases from J, with 17 bases in between. The table came from immunoSEQ multiplex PCR; TCRdb's copy has only in-frame clones and leaves some out. The sample lists tens of thousands of clones, over 75% occurring once. The receptor was isolated from an adult with an advanced solid tumor such as melanoma, head and neck, liver or kidney cancer. The sample consisted of CD4+ or CD8+ T cells sorted from blood, taken in a trial of the OX40 agonist ivuxolimab. The chain recombines TRBV7-8 with TRBJ2-1, with a weak D call TRBD2 (6 bases). This CDR3 reads CASSPQGVGSSYNEQFF. The DNA of the CDR3 is TGTGCCAGCAGCCCCCAGGGCGTCGGGAGCTCCTACAATGAGCAGTTCTTC. Filled out from reference TRBV7-8 and TRBJ2-1, the complete variable domain reads GAGVSQSPRYKVAKRGQDVALRCDPISGHVSLFWYQQALGQGPEFLTYFQNEAQLDKSGLPSDRFFAERPEGSVSTLKIQRTQQEDSAVYLCASSPQGVGSSYNEQFFGPGTRLTVL.